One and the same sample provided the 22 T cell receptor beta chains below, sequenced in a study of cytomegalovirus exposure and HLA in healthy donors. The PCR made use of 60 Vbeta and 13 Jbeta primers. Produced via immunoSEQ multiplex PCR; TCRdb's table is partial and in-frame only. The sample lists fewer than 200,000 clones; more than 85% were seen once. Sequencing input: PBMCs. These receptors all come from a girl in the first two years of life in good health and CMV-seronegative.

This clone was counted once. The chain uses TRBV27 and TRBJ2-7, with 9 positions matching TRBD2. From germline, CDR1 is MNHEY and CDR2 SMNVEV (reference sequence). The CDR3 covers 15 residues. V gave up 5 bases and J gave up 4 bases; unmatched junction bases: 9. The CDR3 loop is CASSGGGARVYEQYF. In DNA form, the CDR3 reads TGTGCCAGCAGTGGCGGGGGGGCGAGGGTGTACGAGCAGTACTTC.

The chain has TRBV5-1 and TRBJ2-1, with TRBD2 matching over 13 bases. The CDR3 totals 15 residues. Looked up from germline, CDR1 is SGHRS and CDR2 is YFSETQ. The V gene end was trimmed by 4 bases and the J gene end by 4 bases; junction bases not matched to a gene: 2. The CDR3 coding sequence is TGCGCCAGCAGCGGGGGACTAGCGGGGTACAATGAGCAGTTCTTC. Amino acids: CASSGGLAGYNEQFF.

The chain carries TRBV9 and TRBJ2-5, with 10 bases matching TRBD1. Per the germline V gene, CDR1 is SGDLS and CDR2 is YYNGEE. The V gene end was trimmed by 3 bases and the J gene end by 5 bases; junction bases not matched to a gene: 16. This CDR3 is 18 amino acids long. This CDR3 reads CASSAQMGDRGVGETQYF. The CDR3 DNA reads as TGTGCCAGCAGCGCCCAGATGGGGGACAGGGGCGTCGGTGAGACCCAGTACTTC.

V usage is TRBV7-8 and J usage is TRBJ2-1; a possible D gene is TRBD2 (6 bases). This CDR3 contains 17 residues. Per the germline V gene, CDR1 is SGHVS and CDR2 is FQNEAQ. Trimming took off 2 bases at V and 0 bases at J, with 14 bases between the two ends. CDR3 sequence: CASSLFVRGSSYNEQFF. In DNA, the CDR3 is TGTGCCAGCAGCTTATTTGTTCGGGGGAGCTCCTACAATGAGCAGTTCTTC.

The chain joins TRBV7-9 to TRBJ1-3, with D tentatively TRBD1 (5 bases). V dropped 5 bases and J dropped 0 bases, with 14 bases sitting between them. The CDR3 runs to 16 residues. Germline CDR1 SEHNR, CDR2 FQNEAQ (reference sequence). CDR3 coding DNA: TGTGCCAGCAGCCGAGCTGAAACAGGCTCTGGAAACACCATATATTTT. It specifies CASSRAETGSGNTIYF.

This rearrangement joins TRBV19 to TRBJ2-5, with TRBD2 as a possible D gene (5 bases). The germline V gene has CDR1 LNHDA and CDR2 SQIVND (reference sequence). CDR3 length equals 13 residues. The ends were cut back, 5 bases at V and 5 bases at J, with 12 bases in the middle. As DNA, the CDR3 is TGTGCCAGTAGTGAAGCGGTGTCGGAGACCCAGTACTTC. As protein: CASSEAVSETQYF.

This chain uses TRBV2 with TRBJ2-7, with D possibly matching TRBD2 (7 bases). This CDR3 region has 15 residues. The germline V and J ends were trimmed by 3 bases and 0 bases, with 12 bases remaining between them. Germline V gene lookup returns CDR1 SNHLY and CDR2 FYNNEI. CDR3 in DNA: TGTGCCAGCAGTGATGGCGGGGGCGCCTCCTACGAGCAGTACTTC. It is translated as CASSDGGGASYEQYF. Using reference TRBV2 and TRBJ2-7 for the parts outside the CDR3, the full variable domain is EPEVTQTPSHQVTQMGQEVILRCVPISNHLYFYWYRQILGQKVEFLVSFYNNEISEKSEIFDDQFSVERPDGSNFTLKIRSTKLEDSAMYFCASSDGGGASYEQYFGPGTRLTVT.

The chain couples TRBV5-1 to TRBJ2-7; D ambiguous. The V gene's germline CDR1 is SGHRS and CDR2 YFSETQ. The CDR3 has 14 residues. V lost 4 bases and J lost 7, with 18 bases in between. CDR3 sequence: CASSLGVGSLEQYF. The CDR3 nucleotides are TGCGCCAGCAGCCTGGGCGTCGGTAGTTTGGAGCAGTACTTC.

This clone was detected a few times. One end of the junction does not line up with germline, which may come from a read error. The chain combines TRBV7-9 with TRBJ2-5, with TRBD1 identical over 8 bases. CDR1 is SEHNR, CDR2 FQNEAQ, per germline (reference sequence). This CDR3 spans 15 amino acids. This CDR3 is CSSSLLTGGEETQYF. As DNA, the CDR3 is TGTTCCAGCAGCTTATTAACAGGGGGTGAAGAGACCCAGTACTTC.

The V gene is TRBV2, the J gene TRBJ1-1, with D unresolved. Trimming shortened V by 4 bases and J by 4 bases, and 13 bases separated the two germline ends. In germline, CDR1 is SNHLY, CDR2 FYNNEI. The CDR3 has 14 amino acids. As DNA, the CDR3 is TGTGCCAGCAGTGGGGATGGGGAGAGCACTGAAGCTTTCTTT. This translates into CASSGDGESTEAFF.

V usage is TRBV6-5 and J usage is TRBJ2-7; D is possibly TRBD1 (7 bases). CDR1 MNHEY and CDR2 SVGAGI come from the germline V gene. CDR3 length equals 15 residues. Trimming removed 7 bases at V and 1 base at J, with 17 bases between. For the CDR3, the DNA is TGTGCCAGCAACCAAGCCAGGGGGACTTCCTACGAGCAGTACTTC. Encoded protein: CASNQARGTSYEQYF.

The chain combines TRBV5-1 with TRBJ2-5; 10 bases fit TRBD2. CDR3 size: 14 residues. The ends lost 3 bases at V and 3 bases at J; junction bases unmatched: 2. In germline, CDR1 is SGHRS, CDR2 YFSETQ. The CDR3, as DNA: TGCGCCAGCAGCTCTAGCGGGGGTGAAGAGACCCAGTACTTC. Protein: CASSSSGGEETQYF.

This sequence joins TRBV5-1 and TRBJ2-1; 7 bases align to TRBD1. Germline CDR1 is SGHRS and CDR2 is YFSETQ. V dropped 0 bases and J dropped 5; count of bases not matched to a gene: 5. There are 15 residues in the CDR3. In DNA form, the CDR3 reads TGCGCCAGCAGCTTGGGAGACAGGGATAACAATGAGCAGTTCTTC. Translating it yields CASSLGDRDNNEQFF.

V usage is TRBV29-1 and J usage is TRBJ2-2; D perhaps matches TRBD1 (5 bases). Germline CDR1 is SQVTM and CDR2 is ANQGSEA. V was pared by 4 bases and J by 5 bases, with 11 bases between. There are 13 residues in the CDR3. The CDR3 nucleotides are TGCAGCGTTGGGGGTGGGGCAACCGGGGAGCTGTTTTTT. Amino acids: CSVGGGATGELFF.

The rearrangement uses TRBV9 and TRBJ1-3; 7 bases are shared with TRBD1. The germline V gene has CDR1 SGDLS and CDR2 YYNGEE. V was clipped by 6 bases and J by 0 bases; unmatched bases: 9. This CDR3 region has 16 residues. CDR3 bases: TGTGCCAGCACAAGGGACAGTACGAGCTCTGGAAACACCATATATTTT. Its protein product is CASTRDSTSSGNTIYF.

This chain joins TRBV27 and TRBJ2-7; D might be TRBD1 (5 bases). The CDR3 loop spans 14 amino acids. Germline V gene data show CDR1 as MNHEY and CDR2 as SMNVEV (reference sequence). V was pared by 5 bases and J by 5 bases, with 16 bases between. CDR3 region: CASSLGVFVDEQYF. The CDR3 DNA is TGTGCCAGCAGTCTAGGGGTGTTTGTCGACGAGCAGTACTTC.

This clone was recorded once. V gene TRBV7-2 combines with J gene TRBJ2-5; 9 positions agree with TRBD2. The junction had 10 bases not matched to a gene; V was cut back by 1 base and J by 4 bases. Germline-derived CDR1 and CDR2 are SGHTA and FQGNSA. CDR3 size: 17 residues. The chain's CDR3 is CASSLVDWLAGTETQYF. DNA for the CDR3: TGTGCCAGCAGCTTAGTCGATTGGCTAGCGGGAACAGAGACCCAGTACTTC.

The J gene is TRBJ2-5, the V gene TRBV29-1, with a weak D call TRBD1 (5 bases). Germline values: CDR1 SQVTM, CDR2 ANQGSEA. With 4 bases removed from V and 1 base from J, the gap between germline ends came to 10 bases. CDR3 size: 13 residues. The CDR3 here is CSVARTSQETQYF. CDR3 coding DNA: TGCAGCGTTGCTCGGACATCCCAAGAGACCCAGTACTTC.

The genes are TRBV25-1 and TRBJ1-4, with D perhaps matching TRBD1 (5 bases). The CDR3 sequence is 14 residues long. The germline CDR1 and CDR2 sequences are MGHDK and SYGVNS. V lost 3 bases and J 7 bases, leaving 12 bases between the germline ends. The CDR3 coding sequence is TGTGCCAGCAGTGATCCTCGGGGGGGTGAAAAACTGTTTTTT. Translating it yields CASSDPRGGEKLFF. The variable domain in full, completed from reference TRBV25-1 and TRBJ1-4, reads EADIYQTPRYLVIGTGKKITLECSQTMGHDKMYWYQQDPGMELHLIHYSYGVNSTEKGDLSSESTVSRIRTEHFPLTLESARPSHTSQYLCASSDPRGGEKLFFGSGTQLSVL.

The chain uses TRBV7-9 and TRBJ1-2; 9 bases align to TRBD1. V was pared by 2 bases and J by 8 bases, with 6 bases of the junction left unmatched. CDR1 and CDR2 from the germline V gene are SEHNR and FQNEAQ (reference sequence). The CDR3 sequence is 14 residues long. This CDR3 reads CASSLSTGGGGYTF. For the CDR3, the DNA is TGTGCCAGCAGCTTATCAACAGGGGGCGGAGGCTACACCTTC.

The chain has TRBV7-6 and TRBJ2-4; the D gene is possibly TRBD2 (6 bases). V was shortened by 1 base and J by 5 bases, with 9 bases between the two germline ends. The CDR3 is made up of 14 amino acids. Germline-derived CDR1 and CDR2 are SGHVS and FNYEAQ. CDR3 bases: TGTGCCAGCAGCTTAGGAGGGGAGGAAAACATTCAGTACTTC. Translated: CASSLGGEENIQYF.

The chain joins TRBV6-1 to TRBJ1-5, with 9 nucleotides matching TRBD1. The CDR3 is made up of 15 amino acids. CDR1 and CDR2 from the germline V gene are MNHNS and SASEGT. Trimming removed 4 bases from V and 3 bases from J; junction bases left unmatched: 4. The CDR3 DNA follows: TGTGCCAGCAGTGGGGGGACAGGGTACAATCAGCCCCAGCATTTT. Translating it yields CASSGGTGYNQPQHF.